This T cell receptor beta chain came from a study of regulatory T cells. Whole-study results and caveats: Unique productive TRB reads were about tenfold lower in patient Treg samples than controls. Compared with autologous conventional CD4+ cells and control regulatory cells, CD3G-deficient regulatory T cells showed reduced diversity. Regulatory T cells showed the strongest V-J pair restriction and V/J gene skewing among patient repertoires.

Patients aged 2 to 39 years had fewer naive T cells. Sorting split CD4+ cells into CD25-high CD127-low Tregs and CD25-low CD127-high conventional T cells. Of note for this clone: What it recognizes is unknown.

Amplification used 52 TRBV primers and 13 TRBJ primers. The repertoire was sequenced with immunoSEQ multiplex PCR; TCRdb's copy has only in-frame clones and lacks some. The table lists roughly 2,200 clones, approximately 90% of them singletons. The V end was cut by 8 bases, the J end by 7 bases, with 21 bases between. The CDR3 spans 14 residues. The chain combines TRBV23-1 with TRBJ2-7, with unresolved D. TRBV23-1 is an ORF for which the function is uncertain. Sequenced input: CD4+ Tregs sorted from blood. The clonotype comes from a child under 18 with CD3G deficiency. CDR3 loop: CASDPPITPREQYF. In DNA, the CDR3 is TGCGCCAGCGACCCCCCGATTACCCCTCGGGAGCAGTACTTC.